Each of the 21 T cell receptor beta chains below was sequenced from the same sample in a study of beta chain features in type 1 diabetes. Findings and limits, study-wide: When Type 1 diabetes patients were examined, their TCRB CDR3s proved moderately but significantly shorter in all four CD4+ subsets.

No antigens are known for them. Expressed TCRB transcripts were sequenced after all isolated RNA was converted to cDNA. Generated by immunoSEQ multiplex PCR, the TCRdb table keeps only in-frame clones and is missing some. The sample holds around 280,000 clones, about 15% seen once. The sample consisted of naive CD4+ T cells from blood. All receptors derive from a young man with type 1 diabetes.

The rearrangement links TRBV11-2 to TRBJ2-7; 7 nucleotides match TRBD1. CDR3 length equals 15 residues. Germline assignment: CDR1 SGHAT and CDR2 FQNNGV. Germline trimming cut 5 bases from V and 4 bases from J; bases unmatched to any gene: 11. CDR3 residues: CASSLFNRQGYEQYF. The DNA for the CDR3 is TGTGCCAGCAGCCTATTTAATCGACAGGGTTACGAGCAGTACTTC.

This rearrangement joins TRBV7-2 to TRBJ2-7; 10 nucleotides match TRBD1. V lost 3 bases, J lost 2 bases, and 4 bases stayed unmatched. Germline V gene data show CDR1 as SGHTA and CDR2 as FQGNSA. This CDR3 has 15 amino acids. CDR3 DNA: TGTGCCAGCAGCTTCAGGGGGACAGGGGCCTACGAGCAGTACTTC. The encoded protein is CASSFRGTGAYEQYF.

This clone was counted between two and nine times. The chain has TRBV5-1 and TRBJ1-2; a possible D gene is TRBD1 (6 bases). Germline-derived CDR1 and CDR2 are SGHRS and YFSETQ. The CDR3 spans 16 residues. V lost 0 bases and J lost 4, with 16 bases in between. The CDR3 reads CASSLAGQRTGYGYTF. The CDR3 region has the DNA TGCGCCAGCAGCTTGGCAGGACAGCGAACTGGCTATGGCTACACCTTC.

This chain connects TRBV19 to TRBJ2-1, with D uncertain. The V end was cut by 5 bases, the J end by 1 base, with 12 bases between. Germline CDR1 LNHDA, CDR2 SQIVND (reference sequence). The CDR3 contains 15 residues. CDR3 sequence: CASSASRDSYNEQFF. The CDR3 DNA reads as TGTGCCAGTAGTGCCTCGCGAGATTCCTACAATGAGCAGTTCTTC.

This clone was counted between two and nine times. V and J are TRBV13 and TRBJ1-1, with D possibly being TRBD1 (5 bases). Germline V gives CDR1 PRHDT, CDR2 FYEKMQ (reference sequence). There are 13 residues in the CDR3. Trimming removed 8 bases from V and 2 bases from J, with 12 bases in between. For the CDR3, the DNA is TGTGCCAGCTCTGGGGGGTTTAACACTGAAGCTTTCTTT. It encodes CASSGGFNTEAFF.

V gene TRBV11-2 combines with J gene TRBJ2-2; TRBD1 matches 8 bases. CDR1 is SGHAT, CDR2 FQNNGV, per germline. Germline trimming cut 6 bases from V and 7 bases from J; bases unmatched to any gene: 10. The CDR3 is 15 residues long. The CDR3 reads CASRPVRGRVGELFF. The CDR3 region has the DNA TGTGCCAGCAGGCCCGTCAGGGGGCGCGTCGGGGAGCTGTTTTTT.

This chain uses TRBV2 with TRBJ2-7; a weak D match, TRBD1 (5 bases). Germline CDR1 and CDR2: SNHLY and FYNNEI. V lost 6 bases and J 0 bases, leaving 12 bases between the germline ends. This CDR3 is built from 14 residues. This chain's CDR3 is CASSEQVYSYEQYF. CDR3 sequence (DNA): TGTGCCAGCAGCGAACAGGTGTACTCCTACGAGCAGTACTTC.

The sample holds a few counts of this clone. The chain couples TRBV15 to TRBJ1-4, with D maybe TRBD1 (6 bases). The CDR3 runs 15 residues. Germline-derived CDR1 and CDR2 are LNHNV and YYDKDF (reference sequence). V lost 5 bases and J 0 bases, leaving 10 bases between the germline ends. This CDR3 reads CATSSGQTTNEKLFF. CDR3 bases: TGTGCCACCAGCTCAGGACAGACAACTAATGAAAAACTGTTTTTT.

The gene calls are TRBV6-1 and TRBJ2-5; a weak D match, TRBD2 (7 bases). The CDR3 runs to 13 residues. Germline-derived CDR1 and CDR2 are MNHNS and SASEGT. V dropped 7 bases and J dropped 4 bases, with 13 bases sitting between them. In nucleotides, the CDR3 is TGTGCCAGCATTCGGGGGGCAGGAGAGACCCAGTACTTC. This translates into CASIRGAGETQYF.

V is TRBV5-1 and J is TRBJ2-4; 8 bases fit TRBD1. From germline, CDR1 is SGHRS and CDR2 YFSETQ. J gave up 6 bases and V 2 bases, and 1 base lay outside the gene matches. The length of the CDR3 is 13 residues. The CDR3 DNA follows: TGCGCCAGCAGCTTCCAGGGGGCAAACATTCAGTACTTC. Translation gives CASSFQGANIQYF.

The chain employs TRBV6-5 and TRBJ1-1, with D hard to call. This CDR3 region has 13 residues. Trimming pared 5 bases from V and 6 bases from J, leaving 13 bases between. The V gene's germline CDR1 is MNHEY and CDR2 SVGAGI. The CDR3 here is CASSPPGGAEAFF. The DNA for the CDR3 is TGTGCCAGCAGTCCCCCCGGAGGCGCTGAAGCTTTCTTT.

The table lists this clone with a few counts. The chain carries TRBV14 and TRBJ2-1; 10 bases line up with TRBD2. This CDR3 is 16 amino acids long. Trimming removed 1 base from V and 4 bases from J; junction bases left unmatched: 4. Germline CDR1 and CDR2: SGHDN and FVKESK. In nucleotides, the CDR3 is TGTGCCAGCAGCCAAGTGGGTAGCGGGAGGTACAATGAGCAGTTCTTC. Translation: CASSQVGSGRYNEQFF.

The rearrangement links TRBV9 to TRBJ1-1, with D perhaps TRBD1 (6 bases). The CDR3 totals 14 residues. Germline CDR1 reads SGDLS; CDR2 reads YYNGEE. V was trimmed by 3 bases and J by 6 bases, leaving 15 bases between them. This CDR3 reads CASSATGSSAEAFF. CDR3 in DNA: TGTGCCAGCAGCGCAACAGGGTCCTCAGCTGAAGCTTTCTTT.

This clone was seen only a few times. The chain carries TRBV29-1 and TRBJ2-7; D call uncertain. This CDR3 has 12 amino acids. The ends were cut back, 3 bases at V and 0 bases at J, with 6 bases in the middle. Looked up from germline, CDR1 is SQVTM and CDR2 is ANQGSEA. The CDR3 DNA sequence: TGCAGCGTTGAGTACAGCTCCTACGAGCAGTACTTC. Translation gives CSVEYSSYEQYF.

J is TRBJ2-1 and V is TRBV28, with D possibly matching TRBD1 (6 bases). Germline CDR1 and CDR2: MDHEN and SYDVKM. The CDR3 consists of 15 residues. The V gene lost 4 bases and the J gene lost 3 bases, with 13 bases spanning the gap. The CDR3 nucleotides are TGTGCCAGCAGTTCCCCGGGACATATCTACAATGAGCAGTTCTTC. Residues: CASSSPGHIYNEQFF. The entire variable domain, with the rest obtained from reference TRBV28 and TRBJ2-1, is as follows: DVKVTQSSRYLVKRTGEKVFLECVQDMDHENMFWYRQDPGLGLRLIYFSYDVKMKEKGDIPEGYSVSREKKERFSLILESASTNQTSMYLCASSSPGHIYNEQFFGPGTRLTVL.

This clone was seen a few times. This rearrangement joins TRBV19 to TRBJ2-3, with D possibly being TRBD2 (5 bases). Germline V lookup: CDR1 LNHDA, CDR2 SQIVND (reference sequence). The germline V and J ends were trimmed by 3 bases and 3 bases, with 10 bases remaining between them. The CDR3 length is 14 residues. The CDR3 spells CASSMADSTDTQYF. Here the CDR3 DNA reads TGTGCCAGTAGTATGGCGGACTCGACAGATACGCAGTATTTT. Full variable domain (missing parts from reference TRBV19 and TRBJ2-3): DGGITQSPKYLFRKEGQNVTLSCEQNLNHDAMYWYRQDPGQGLRLIYYSQIVNDFQKGDIAEGYSVSREKKESFPLTVTSAQKNPTAFYLCASSMADSTDTQYFGPGTRLTVL.

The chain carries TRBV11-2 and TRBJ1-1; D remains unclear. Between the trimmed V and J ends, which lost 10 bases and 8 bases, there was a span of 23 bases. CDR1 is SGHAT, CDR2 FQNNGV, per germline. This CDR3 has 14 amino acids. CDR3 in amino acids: CATTVGLGSLEAFF. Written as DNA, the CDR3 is TGTGCCACAACAGTCGGCCTGGGTTCTTTGGAAGCTTTCTTT.

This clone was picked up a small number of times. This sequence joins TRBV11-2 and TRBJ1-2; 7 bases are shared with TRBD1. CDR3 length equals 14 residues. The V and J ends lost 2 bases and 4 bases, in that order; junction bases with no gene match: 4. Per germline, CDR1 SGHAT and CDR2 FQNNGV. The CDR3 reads CASSLFGTVYGYTF. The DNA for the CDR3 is TGTGCCAGCAGCTTATTCGGGACAGTCTATGGCTACACCTTC.

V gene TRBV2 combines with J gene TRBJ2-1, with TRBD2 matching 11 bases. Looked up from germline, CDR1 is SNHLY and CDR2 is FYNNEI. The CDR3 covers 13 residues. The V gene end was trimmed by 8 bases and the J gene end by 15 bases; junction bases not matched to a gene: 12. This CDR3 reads CASSGLAETGGFF. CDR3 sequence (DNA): TGTGCCAGCTCGGGACTAGCGGAAACCGGCGGGTTCTTC.

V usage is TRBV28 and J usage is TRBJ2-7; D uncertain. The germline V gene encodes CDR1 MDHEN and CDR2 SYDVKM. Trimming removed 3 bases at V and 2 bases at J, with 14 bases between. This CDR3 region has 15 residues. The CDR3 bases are TGTGCCAGCAGTTTCAGCGAGCGTTCAACCTACGAGCAGTACTTC. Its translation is CASSFSERSTYEQYF.

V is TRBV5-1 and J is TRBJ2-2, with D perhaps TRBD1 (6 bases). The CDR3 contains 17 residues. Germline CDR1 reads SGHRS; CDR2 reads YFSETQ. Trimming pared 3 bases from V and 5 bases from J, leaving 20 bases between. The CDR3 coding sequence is TGCGCCAGCAGCTCGTCTCTCAGGGGACGTGGGACCGGGGAGCTGTTTTTT. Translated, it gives CASSSSLRGRGTGELFF. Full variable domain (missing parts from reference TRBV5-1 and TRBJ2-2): KAGVTQTPRYLIKTRGQQVTLSCSPISGHRSVSWYQQTPGQGLQFLFEYFSETQRNKGNFPGRFSGRQFSNSRSEMNVSTLELGDSALYLCASSSSLRGRGTGELFFGEGSRLTVL.